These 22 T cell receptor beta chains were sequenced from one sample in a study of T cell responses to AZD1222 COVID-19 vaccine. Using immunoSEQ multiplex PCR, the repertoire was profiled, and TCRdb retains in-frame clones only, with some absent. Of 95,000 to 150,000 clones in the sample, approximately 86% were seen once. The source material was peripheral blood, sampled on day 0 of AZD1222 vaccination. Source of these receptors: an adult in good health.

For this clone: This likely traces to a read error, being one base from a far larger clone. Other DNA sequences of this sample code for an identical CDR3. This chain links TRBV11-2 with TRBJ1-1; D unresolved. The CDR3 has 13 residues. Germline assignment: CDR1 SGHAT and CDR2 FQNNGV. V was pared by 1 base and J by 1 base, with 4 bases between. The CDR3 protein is CASSLGGNTEAFF. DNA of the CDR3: TGTGCCAGCAGCTTAGGGGGGAACACTGAAGCTTTCTTT.

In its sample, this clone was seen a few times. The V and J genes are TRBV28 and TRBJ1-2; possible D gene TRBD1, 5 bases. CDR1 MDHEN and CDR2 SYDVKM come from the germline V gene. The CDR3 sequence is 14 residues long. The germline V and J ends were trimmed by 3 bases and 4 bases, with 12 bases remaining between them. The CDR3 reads CASSFRMQGYGYTF. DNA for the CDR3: TGTGCCAGCAGTTTTAGGATGCAGGGCTATGGCTACACCTTC.

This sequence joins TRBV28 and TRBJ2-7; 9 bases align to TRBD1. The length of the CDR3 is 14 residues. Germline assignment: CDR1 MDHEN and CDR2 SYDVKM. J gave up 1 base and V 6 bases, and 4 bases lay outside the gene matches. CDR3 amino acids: CASRLQGASYEQYF. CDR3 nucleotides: TGTGCCAGCAGGCTACAGGGGGCATCCTACGAGCAGTACTTC.

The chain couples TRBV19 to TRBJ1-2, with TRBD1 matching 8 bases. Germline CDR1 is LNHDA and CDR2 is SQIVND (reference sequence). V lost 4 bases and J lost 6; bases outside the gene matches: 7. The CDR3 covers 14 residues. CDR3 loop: CASSNRQGRHGYTF. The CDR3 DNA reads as TGTGCCAGTAGTAACAGACAGGGGAGGCATGGCTACACCTTC. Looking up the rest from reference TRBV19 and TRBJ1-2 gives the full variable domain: DGGITQSPKYLFRKEGQNVTLSCEQNLNHDAMYWYRQDPGQGLRLIYYSQIVNDFQKGDIAEGYSVSREKKESFPLTVTSAQKNPTAFYLCASSNRQGRHGYTFGSGTRLTVV.

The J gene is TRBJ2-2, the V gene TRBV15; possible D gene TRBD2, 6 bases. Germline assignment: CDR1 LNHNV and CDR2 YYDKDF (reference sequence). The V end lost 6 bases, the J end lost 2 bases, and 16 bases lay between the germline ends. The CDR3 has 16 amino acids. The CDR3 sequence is CATRGGVGGNTGELFF. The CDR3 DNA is TGTGCCACCAGGGGGGGTGTGGGGGGTAACACCGGGGAGCTGTTTTTT.

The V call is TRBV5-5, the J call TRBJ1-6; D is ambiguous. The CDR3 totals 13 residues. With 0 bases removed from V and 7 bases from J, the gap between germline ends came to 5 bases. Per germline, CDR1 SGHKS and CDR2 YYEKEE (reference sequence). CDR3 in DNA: TGTGCCAGCAGCTTGGTACGGAATTCACCCCTCCACTTT. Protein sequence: CASSLVRNSPLHF.

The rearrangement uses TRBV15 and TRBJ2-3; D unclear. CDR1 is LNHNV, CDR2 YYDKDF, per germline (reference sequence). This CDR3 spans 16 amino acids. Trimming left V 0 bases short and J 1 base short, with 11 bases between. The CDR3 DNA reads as TGTGCCACCAGCAGAGATAGGGCAGGAGGCACAGATACGCAGTATTTT. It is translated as CATSRDRAGGTDTQYF.

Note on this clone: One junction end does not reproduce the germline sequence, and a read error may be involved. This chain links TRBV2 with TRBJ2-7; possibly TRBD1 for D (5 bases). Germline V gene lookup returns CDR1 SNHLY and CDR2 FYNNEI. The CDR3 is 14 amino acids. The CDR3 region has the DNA TGTGCCAGCAGTGGGGTGGGGCAATCCTCCGAGCAGTACTTC. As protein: CASSGVGQSSEQYF.

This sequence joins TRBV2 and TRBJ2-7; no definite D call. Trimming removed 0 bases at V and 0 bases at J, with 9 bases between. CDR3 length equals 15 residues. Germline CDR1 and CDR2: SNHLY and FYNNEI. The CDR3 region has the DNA TGTGCCAGCAGTGAAGCGAGGCCTAGCTCCTACGAGCAGTACTTC. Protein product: CASSEARPSSYEQYF.

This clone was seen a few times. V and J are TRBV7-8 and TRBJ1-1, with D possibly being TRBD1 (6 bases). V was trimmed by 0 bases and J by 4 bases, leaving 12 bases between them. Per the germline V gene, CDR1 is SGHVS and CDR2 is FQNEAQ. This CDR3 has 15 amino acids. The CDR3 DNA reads TGTGCCAGCAGCTTAGCTTCTGGGGGCGGCACTGAAGCTTTCTTT. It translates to CASSLASGGGTEAFF.

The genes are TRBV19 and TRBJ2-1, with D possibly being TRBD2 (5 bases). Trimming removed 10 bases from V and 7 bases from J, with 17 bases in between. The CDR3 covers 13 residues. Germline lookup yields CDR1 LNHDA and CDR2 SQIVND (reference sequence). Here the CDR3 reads CAISRRSGNEQFF. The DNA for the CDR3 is TGTGCCATCAGTAGGAGGTCGGGGAATGAGCAGTTCTTC.

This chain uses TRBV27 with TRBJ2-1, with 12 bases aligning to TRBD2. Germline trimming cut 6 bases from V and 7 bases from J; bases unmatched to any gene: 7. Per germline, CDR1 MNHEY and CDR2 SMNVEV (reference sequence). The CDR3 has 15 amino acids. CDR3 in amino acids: CASRPSGGGLNEQFF. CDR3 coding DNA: TGTGCCAGCAGGCCTAGCGGGGGGGGTTTGAATGAGCAGTTCTTC.

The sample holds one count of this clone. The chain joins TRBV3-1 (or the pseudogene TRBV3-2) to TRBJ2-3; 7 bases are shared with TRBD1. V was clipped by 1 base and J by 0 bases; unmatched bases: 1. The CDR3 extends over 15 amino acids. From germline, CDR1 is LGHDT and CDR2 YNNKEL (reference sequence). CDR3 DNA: TGTGCCAGCAGCCAAGGACAGGGTAGCACAGATACGCAGTATTTT. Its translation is CASSQGQGSTDTQYF.

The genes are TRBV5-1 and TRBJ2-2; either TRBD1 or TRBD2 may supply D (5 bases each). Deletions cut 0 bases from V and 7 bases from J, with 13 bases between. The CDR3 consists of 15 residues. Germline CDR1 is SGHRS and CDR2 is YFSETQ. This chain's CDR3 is CASSLAGPAGGELFF. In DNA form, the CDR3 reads TGCGCCAGCAGCTTGGCGGGACCGGCGGGCGGGGAGCTGTTTTTT.

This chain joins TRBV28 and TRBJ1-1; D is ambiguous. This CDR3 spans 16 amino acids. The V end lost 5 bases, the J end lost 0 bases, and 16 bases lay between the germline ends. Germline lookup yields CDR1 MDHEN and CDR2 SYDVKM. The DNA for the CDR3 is TGTGCCAGCAGTGGCAGACCCGGGCGCTTGAACACTGAAGCTTTCTTT. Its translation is CASSGRPGRLNTEAFF. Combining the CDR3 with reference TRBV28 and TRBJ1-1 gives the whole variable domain DVKVTQSSRYLVKRTGEKVFLECVQDMDHENMFWYRQDPGLGLRLIYFSYDVKMKEKGDIPEGYSVSREKKERFSLILESASTNQTSMYLCASSGRPGRLNTEAFFGQGTRLTVV.

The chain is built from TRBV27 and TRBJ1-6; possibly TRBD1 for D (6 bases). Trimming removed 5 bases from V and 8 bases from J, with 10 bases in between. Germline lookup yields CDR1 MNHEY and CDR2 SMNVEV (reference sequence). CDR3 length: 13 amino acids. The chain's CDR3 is CASSHRDYSPLHF. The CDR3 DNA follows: TGTGCCAGCAGTCACAGGGACTATTCACCCCTCCACTTT.

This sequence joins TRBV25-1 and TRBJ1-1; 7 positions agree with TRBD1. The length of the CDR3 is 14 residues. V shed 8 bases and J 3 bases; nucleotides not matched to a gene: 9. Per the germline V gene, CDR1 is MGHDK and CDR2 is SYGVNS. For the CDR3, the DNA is TGTGCCAGCCGTCTGAGCAGGGGGGACACTGAAGCTTTCTTT. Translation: CASRLSRGDTEAFF.

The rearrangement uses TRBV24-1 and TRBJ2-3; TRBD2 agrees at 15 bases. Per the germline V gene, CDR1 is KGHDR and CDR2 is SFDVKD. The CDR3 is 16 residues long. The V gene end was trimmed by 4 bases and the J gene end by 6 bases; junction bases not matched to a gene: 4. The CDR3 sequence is CATSEGLAGGHDTQYF. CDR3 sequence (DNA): TGTGCCACCAGTGAAGGACTAGCGGGGGGGCACGATACGCAGTATTTT.

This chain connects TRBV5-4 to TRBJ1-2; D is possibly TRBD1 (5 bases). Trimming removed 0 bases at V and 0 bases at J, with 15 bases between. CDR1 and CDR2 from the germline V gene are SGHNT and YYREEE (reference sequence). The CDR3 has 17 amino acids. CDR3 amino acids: CASSLGPPGQANYGYTF. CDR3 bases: TGTGCCAGCAGCTTGGGTCCCCCGGGGCAGGCTAACTATGGCTACACCTTC.

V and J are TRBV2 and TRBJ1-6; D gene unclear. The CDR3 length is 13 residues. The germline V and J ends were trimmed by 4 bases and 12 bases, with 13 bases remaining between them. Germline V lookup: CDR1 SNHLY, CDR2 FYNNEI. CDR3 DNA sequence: TGTGCCAGCAGTGGGGGTATAGCTTTACCCCTCCACTTT. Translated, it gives CASSGGIALPLHF.

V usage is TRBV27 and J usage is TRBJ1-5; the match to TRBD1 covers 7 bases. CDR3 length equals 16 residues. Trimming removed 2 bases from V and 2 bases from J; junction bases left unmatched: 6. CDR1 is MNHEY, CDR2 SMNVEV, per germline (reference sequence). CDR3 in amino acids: CASSLHRGIGNQPQHF. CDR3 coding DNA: TGTGCCAGCAGTTTACACAGGGGAATAGGCAATCAGCCCCAGCATTTT.

CDR3 in amino acids: CASSQTGDYGYTF. CDR3 sequence (DNA): TGCGCCAGCTCACAGACAGGGGACTATGGCTACACCTTC. The J gene is TRBJ1-2, the V gene TRBV10-2; 8 nucleotides align to TRBD1. The length of the CDR3 is 13 residues. The germline V gene has CDR1 WSHSY and CDR2 SAAADI. V lost 8 bases and J lost 3; bases outside the gene matches: 5.